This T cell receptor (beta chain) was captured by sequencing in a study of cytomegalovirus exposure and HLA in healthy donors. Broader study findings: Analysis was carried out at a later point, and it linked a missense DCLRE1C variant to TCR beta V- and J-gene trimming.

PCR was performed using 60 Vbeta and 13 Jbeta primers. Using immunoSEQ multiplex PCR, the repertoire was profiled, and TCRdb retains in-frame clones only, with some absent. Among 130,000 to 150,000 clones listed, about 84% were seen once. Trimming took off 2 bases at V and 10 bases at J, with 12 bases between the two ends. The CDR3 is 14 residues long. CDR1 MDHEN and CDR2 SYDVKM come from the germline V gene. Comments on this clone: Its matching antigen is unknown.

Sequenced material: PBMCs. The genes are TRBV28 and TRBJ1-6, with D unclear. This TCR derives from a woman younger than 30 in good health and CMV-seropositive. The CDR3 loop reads CASSLIPGKSPLHF. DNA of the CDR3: TGTGCCAGCAGTTTAATCCCAGGAAAATCACCCCTCCACTTT.